This T cell receptor beta chain is drawn from a study of T cells expressing NK-cell markers. About the study: Sorted CD3+CD56+NKG2C+, CD3+CD56+NKG2C- and CD3+CD56-NKG2C+ T-cell subsets were beta-chain profiled. HCMV seropositivity marked most of the eight sequenced donors; one was seronegative. The study, taken as a whole, reports: Researchers report these clonotypes also headed the CD3+CD56-NKG2C+ fraction in four donors. In a group of several donors, dominant NKG2C+ clonotypes represented roughly 1.0-7.0% of CD8+ T cells.

Per germline, CDR1 KGHSH and CDR2 LQKENI. The CDR3 contains 19 residues. Comments on this clonotype: As yet, its antigen is unknown.

TCRdb reprocessed the 5' RACE reads and keeps a single row for each CDR3 protein, giving no DNA. Found here are about 460,000 distinct CDR3 sequences; the top ten clones hold approximately 1.4%. The source material was blood T cells: a sorted CD56 or NKG2C T cell subset, CD4+ or CD8+ T cells, or bulk PBMC T cells (not recorded which). The chain employs TRBV18 and TRBJ2-1; TCRdb selects TRBD2, and the lack of DNA leaves this call unchecked. The clonotype was recovered from a woman aged 50 to 65 in good health. The CDR3: CASSPQLPGTSRLYNEQFF.